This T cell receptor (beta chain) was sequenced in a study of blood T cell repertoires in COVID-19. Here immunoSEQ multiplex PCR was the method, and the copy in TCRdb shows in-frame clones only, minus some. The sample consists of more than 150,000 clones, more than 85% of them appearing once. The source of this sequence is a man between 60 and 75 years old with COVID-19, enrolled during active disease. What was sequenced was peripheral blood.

CDR3 residues: CASSLGASGNTIYF. DNA for the CDR3: TGTGCCAGCAGCTTAGGGGCCTCTGGAAACACCATATATTTT. The chain links TRBV7-2 to TRBJ1-3; D not certain. V was trimmed by 1 base and J by 0 bases, leaving 4 bases between them. CDR3 length: 14 residues. CDR1 and CDR2 (germline): SGHTA, FQGNSA.